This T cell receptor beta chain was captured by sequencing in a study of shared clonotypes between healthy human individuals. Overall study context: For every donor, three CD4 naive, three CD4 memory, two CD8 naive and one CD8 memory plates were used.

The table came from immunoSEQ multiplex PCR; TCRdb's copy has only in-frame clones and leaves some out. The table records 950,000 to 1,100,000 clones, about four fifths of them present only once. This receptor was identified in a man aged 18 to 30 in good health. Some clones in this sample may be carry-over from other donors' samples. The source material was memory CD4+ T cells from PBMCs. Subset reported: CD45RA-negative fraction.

CDR3 coding DNA: TGTGCCAGCAGTTCAGGCCCAGGAGAGCAGTACTTC. It encodes CASSSGPGEQYF. The gene calls are TRBV2 and TRBJ2-7; unclear D gene. The CDR3 extends over 12 amino acids. Germline loops: CDR1 SNHLY, CDR2 FYNNEI. The V and J ends lost 5 bases and 7 bases respectively, with 12 bases between them.